This T cell receptor (beta chain) was recorded in a study of shared clonotypes between healthy human individuals. Study conclusions and caveats: Represented diversity, genetic and exposure-history alike, was limited by few donors.

In germline, CDR1 is SGHTA, CDR2 FQGTGA. Trimming pared 0 bases from V and 1 base from J, leaving 3 bases between. The CDR3 extends over 13 amino acids. This clone was detected once. Its antigen is still unknown. Other nucleotide sequences in the sample specify the same CDR3. The table came from immunoSEQ multiplex PCR; TCRdb's copy has only in-frame clones and leaves some out. The sample includes roughly 500,000 clones, around 73% of them seen just once. This TCR came from a woman between 40 and 50 years old in good health. Some clones in this sample may be carry-over from other donors' samples. Sequencing was done on a sample of PBMCs. The rearrangement links TRBV7-3 to TRBJ2-5; D not certain. The CDR3 DNA follows: TGTGCCAGCAGCTTAACGCCCCAAGAGACCCAGTACTTC. This gives the protein CASSLTPQETQYF.